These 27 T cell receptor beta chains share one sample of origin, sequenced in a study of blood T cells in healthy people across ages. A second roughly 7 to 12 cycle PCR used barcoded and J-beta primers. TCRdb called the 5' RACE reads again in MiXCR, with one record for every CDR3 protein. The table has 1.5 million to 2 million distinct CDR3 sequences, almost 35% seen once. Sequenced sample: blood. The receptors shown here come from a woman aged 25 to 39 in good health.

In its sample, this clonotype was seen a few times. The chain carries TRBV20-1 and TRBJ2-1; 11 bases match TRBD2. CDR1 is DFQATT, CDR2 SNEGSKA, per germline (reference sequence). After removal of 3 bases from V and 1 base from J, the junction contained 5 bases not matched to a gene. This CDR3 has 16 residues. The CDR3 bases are TGCAGTGCTAGGACTAGCGGGGCCGAATCCTACAATGAGCAGTTCTTC. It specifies CSARTSGAESYNEQFF.

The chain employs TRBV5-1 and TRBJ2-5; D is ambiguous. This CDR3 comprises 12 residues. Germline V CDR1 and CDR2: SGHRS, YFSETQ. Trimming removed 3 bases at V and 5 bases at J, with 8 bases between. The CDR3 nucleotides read TGCGCCAGCAGCTGGAGCTGGGAGACCCAGTACTTC. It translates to CASSWSWETQYF.

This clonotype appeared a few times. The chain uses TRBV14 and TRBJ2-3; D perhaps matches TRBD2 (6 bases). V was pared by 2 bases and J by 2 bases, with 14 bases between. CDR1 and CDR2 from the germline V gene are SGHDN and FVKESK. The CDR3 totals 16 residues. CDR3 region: CASSQTGGAITDTQYF. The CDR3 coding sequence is TGTGCCAGCAGCCAAACAGGCGGGGCGATCACAGATACGCAGTATTTT.

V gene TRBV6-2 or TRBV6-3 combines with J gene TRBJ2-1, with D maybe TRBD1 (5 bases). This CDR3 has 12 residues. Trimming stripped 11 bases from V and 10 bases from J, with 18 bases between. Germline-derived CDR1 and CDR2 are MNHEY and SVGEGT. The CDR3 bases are TGTGCCTCCAAAGGGCTAGGGGCCGAGCAGTTCTTC. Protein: CASKGLGAEQFF.

The CDR3 region is CASSLGRTAPFNYGYTF. Here the CDR3 DNA reads TGCGCCAGCAGCTTGGGCCGGACAGCACCTTTTAACTATGGCTACACCTTC. The V and J genes are TRBV5-1 and TRBJ1-2, with a weak D call TRBD1 (6 bases). CDR3 length: 17 residues. Trimming removed 0 bases at V and 1 base at J, with 16 bases between. Germline CDR1 and CDR2: SGHRS and YFSETQ.

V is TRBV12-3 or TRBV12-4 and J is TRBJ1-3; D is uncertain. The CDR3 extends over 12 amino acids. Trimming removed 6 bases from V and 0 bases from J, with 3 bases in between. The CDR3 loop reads CASRASGNTIYF. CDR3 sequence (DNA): TGTGCCAGCAGGGCCTCTGGAAACACCATATATTTT.

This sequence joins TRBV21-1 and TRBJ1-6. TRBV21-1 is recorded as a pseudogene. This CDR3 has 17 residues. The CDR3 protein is CASSRRLGPIRNSPLHF. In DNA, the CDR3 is TGTGCCAGCAGCAGACGGCTCGGACCCATCCGCAATTCACCCCTCCACTTT.

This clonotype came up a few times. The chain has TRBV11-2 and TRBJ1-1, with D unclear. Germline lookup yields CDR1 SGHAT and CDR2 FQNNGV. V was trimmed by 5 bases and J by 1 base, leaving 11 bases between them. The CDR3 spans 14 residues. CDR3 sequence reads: CASSPTKGNTEAFF. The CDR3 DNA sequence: TGTGCCAGCAGCCCCACGAAGGGGAACACTGAAGCTTTCTTT.

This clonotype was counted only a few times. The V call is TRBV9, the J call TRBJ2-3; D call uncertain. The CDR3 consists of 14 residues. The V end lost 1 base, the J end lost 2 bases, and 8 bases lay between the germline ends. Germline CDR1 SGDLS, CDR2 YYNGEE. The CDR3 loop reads CASSVTSPTDTQYF. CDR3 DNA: TGTGCCAGCAGCGTAACCTCTCCCACAGATACGCAGTATTTT.

The DNA for the CDR3 is TGTGCCAGCAGCCAAGTTGGGGGGCAGTTCTTC. Its translation: CASSQVGGQFF. The chain joins TRBV3-1 to TRBJ2-1; the D gene could be TRBD1 or TRBD2 (5 bases each). V lost 1 base to trimming and J lost 12 bases, with 7 bases between them. The germline V gene encodes CDR1 LGHDT and CDR2 YNNKEL (reference sequence). This CDR3 has 11 residues.

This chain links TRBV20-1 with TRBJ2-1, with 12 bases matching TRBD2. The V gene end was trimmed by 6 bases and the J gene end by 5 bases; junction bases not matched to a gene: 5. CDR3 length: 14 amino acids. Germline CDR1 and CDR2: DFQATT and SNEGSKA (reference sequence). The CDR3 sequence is CSATSGGRNNEQFF. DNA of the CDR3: TGCAGTGCGACTAGCGGGGGAAGGAACAATGAGCAGTTCTTC.

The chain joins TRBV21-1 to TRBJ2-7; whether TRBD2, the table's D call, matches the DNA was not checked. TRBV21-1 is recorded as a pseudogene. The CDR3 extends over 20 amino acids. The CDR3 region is CASSNPGKLVRPSEIYEQYF. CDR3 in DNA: TGTGCCAGCAGCAACCCCGGGAAATTAGTCAGGCCCTCCGAGATCTACGAGCAGTACTTC.

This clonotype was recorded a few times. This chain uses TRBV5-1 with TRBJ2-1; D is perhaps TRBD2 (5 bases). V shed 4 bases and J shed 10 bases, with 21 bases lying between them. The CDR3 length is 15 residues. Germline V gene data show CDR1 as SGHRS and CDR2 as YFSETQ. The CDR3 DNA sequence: TGCGCCAGCAGCGAGGACTCGGTTGGTTTATGGGAGCAGTTCTTC. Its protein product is CASSEDSVGLWEQFF.

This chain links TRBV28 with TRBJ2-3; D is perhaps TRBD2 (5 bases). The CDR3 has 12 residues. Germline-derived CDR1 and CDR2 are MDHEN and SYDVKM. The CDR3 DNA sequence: TGTGTAGTCGGTGGGGAGCTCGGGGCGCAGTATTTT. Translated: CVVGGELGAQYF.

CDR3 protein: CASSSQDLRYNEQFF. In nucleotides, the CDR3 is TGTGCCAGCAGCAGCCAGGACCTCAGGTACAATGAGCAGTTCTTC. V usage is TRBV5-6 and J usage is TRBJ2-1; D unresolved. Germline CDR1 reads SGHDT; CDR2 reads YYEEEE. Deletions cut 4 bases from V and 4 bases from J, with 15 bases between. This CDR3 spans 15 amino acids. The full variable domain, in which reference TRBV5-6 and TRBJ2-1 provide the parts outside the CDR3, is DAGVTQSPTHLIKTRGQQVTLRCSPKSGHDTVSWYQQALGQGPQFIFQYYEEEERQRGNFPDRFSGHQFPNYSSELNVNALLLGDSALYLCASSSQDLRYNEQFFGPGTRLTVL.

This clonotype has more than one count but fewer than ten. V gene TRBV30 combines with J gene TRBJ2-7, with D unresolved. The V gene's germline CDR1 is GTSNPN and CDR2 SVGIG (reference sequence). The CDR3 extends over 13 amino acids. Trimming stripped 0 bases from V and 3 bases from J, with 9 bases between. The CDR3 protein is CAWSVGRNYEQYF. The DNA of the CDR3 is TGTGCCTGGAGTGTGGGCAGGAACTACGAGCAGTACTTC.

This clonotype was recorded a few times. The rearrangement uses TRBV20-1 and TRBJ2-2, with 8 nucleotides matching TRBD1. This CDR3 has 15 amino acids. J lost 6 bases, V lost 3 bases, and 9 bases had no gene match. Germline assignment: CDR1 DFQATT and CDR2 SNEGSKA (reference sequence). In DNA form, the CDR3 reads TGCAGTGCTAGGGAGAGAGGACAGGGTTCCGGGGAGCTGTTTTTT. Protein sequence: CSARERGQGSGELFF.

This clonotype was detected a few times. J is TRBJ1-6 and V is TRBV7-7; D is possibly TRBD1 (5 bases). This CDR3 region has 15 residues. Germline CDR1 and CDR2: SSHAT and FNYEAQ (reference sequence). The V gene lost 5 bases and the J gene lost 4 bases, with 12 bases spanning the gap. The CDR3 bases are TGTGCCAGCAGCGACCGGGACGGATATAATTCACCCCTCCACTTT. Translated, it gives CASSDRDGYNSPLHF.

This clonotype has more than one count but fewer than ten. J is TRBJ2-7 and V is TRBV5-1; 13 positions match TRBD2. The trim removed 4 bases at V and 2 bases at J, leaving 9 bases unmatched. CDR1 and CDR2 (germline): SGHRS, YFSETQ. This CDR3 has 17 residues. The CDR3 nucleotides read TGCGCCAGCAGCCCCCTTTACGGGACTAGCGGGACCTACGAGCAGTACTTC. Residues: CASSPLYGTSGTYEQYF.

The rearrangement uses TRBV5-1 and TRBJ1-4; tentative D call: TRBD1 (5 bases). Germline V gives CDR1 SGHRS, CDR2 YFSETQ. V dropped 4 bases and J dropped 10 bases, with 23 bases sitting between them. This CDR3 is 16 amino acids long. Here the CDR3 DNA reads TGCGCCAGCAGCCCAGCTGTGGGTACGAGCGGGGGAAAACTGTTTTTT. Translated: CASSPAVGTSGGKLFF. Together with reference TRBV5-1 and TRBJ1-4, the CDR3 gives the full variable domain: KAGVTQTPRYLIKTRGQQVTLSCSPISGHRSVSWYQQTPGQGLQFLFEYFSETQRNKGNFPGRFSGRQFSNSRSEMNVSTLELGDSALYLCASSPAVGTSGGKLFFGSGTQLSVL.

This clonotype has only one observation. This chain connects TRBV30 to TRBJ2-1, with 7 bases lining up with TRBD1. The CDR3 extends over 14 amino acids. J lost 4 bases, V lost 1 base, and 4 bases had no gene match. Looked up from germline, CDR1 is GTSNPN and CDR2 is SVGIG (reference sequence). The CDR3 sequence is CAWSGGTDYNEQFF. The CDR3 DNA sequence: TGTGCCTGGAGTGGGGGGACAGATTACAATGAGCAGTTCTTC.

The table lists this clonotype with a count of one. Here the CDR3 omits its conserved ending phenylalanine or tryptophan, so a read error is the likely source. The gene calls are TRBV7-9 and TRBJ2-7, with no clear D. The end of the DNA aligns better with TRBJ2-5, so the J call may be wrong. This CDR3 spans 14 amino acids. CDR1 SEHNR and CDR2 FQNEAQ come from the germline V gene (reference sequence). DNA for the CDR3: TGTGCCAGCAGCTTAGTCACGGTTCAAGAGACCCAGTACTTA. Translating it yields CASSLVTVQETQYL.

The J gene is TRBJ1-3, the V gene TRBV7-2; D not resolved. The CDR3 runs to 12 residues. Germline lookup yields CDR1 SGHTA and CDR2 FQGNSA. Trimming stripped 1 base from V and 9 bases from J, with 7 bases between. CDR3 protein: CASSLEWSTIYF. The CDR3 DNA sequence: TGTGCCAGCAGCTTAGAATGGAGCACCATATATTTT. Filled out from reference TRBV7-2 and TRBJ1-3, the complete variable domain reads GAGVSQSPSNKVTEKGKDVELRCDPISGHTALYWYRQSLGQGLEFLIYFQGNSAPDKSGLPSDRFSAERTGGSVSTLTIQRTQQEDSAVYLCASSLEWSTIYFGEGSWLTVV.

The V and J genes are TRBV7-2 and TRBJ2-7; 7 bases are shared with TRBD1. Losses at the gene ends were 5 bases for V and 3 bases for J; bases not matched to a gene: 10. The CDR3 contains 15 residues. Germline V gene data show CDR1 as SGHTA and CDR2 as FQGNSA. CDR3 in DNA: TGTGCCAGCAGCCCCGGGACAGTGAAACTCTACGAGCAGTACTTC. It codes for CASSPGTVKLYEQYF.

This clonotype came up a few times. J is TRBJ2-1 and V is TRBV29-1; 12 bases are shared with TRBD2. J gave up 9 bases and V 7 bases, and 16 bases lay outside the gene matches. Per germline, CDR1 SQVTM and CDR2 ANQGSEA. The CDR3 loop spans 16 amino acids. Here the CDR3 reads CSAGLAGGPLSIEQFF. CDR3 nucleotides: TGCAGCGCTGGGCTAGCGGGAGGGCCGCTGTCTATTGAGCAGTTCTTC.

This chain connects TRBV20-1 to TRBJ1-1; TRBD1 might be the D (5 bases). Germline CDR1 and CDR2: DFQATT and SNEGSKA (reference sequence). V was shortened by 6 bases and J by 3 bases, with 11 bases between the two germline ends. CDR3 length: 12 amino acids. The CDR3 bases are TGCAGTGCGCAGGGACCTTACACTGAAGCTTTCTTT. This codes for CSAQGPYTEAFF.

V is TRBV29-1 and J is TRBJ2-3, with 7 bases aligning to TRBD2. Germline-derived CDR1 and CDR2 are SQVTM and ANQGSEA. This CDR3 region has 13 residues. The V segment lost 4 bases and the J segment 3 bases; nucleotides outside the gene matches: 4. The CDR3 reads CSVVGGGTDTQYF. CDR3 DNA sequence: TGCAGCGTTGTGGGGGGGGGGACAGATACGCAGTATTTT.